The 27 T cell receptor beta chains listed next were all sequenced from one sample in a study of identical twins. One entry per CDR3 protein, called by TCRdb with MiXCR from the 5' RACE reads. The sample shows some 440,000 distinct CDR3 sequences, roughly 24% of them seen only once. This sample was also put to use in a study of T cells expressing NK-cell markers.

Sequencing used CD4+ T cells sorted from blood. The receptors here all came from a woman aged 18 to 35 in good health.

This clonotype was seen a few times. The genes are TRBV7-9 and TRBJ2-1; 7 bases are a match to TRBD2. Per germline, CDR1 SEHNR and CDR2 FQNEAQ (reference sequence). After removal of 4 bases from V and 9 bases from J, the junction contained 12 bases not matched to a gene. CDR3 length equals 15 residues. The DNA of the CDR3 is TGTGCCAGCAGCTACCCGGGACTACCGAGAGGTGAGCAGTTCTTC. Protein product: CASSYPGLPRGEQFF. Full variable domain (rest looked up from reference TRBV7-9 and TRBJ2-1): DTGVSQNPRHKITKRGQNVTFRCDPISEHNRLYWYRQTLGQGPEFLTYFQNEAQLEKSRLLSDRFSAERPKGSFSTLEIQRTEQGDSAMYLCASSYPGLPRGEQFFGPGTRLTVL.

CDR3 protein: CATAIHMNTEAFF. The CDR3 nucleotides read TGTGCTACAGCAATACATATGAACACTGAAGCTTTCTTT. This rearrangement joins TRBV6-1 to TRBJ1-1, with unresolved D. Germline-derived CDR1 and CDR2 are MNHNS and SASEGT. The CDR3 runs to 13 residues.

The genes are TRBV4-3 and TRBJ2-5; D might be TRBD2 (5 bases). CDR3 length equals 14 residues. Trimming removed 2 bases at V and 7 bases at J, with 14 bases between. Germline-derived CDR1 and CDR2 are LGHNA and YSLEER. The CDR3 here is CASSQKESAGTQYF. Here the CDR3 DNA reads TGCGCCAGCAGCCAAAAGGAGTCGGCGGGGACCCAGTACTTC.

This clonotype was recorded a few times. One junction end disagrees with the germline gene, perhaps due to a read error. This rearrangement joins TRBV20-1 to TRBJ1-1, with D unclear. The CDR3 loop spans 12 amino acids. Per the germline V gene, CDR1 is DFQATT and CDR2 is SNEGSKA (reference sequence). The CDR3 nucleotides read TGCAGTGCCAGAGCTTTAAGGGCTGAAGCTTTCTTT. Encoded protein: CSARALRAEAFF.

This clonotype was picked up many times. The chain is built from TRBV7-2 and TRBJ2-7; the match to TRBD2 covers 9 bases. Germline V gene lookup returns CDR1 SGHTA and CDR2 FQGNSA. V lost 5 bases to trimming and J lost 2 bases; unmatched junction nucleotides: 4. CDR3 length equals 14 residues. The CDR3 DNA reads TGTGCCAGCAGCGCAGTAGCGGGAGCCTACGAGCAGTACTTC. Encoded protein: CASSAVAGAYEQYF.

This rearrangement joins TRBV7-3 to TRBJ2-2; no clear D. Trimming pared 5 bases from V and 7 bases from J, leaving 8 bases between. The CDR3 totals 12 residues. CDR1 is SGHTA, CDR2 FQGTGA, per germline. The CDR3 nucleotides are TGTGCCAGCAGCCCTACGAACGGGGAGCTGTTTTTT. This sequence encodes CASSPTNGELFF.

This clonotype was counted between two and nine times. This chain connects TRBV20-1 to TRBJ1-2, with D perhaps matching TRBD1 (5 bases). The CDR3 loop spans 13 amino acids. The V and J ends lost 1 base and 6 bases respectively, with 12 bases between them. Germline-derived CDR1 and CDR2 are DFQATT and SNEGSKA (reference sequence). The CDR3 is CSARGGQGHGYTF. In DNA, the CDR3 is TGCAGTGCTAGAGGTGGCCAGGGACATGGCTACACCTTC.

The V gene is TRBV18, the J gene TRBJ2-6; D is unresolved. With 4 bases removed from V and 4 bases from J, the gap between germline ends came to 14 bases. There are 16 residues in the CDR3. Germline V gene sequence: CDR1 KGHSH, CDR2 LQKENI. The CDR3 DNA follows: TGTGCCAGCTCACATTCGTCTCTACCCGGGGCCAACGTCCTGACTTTC. It encodes CASSHSSLPGANVLTF.

This clonotype appeared a single time. The rearrangement links TRBV18 to TRBJ2-3; no clear D. The CDR3 is made up of 13 amino acids. The germline V gene has CDR1 KGHSH and CDR2 LQKENI. V lost 3 bases and J 6 bases, leaving 10 bases between the germline ends. The CDR3 loop is CASSPIGWDTQYF. CDR3 DNA sequence: TGTGCCAGCTCACCTATTGGGTGGGATACGCAGTATTTT.

The table lists this clonotype with a few counts. The rearrangement joins TRBV5-1 to TRBJ2-7, with D possibly being TRBD2 (6 bases). Germline lookup yields CDR1 SGHRS and CDR2 YFSETQ. This CDR3 is built from 14 residues. The germline V and J ends were trimmed by 2 bases and 5 bases, with 14 bases remaining between them. CDR3 region: CASSFEVGLHEQYF. DNA for the CDR3: TGCGCCAGCAGCTTTGAGGTGGGACTGCACGAGCAGTACTTC.

This clonotype was counted a single time. This chain connects TRBV3-1 to TRBJ2-5, with D hard to call. This CDR3 spans 15 amino acids. Germline V gene data show CDR1 as LGHDT and CDR2 as YNNKEL (reference sequence). Between the trimmed V and J ends, which lost 4 bases and 3 bases, there was a span of 15 bases. This CDR3 is CASSRHASEKETQYF. CDR3 bases: TGTGCCAGCAGCCGGCACGCAAGTGAGAAAGAGACCCAGTACTTC.

This clonotype has a handful of counts. The chain is built from TRBV2 and TRBJ2-3; D not certain. This CDR3 region has 12 residues. Germline V lookup: CDR1 SNHLY, CDR2 FYNNEI. Trimming stripped 7 bases from V and 4 bases from J, with 9 bases between. The CDR3 protein is CASIGLADTQYF. The CDR3 nucleotides read TGTGCCAGCATCGGCCTAGCAGATACGCAGTATTTT.

This clonotype came up a few times. V and J are TRBV12-3 or TRBV12-4 and TRBJ2-3, with 9 nucleotides matching TRBD2. The CDR3 loop spans 15 amino acids. Trimming took 5 bases from V and 7 from J; bases not matched to a gene: 10. The DNA for the CDR3 is TGTGCCAGCAGTCCCCCGGCTAGCGGGAAGAATACGCAGTATTTT. It specifies CASSPPASGKNTQYF.

This clonotype was counted between two and nine times. The chain has TRBV20-1 and TRBJ2-3; D is unclear. V dropped 1 base and J dropped 5 bases, with 7 bases sitting between them. This CDR3 is 12 amino acids long. In germline, CDR1 is DFQATT, CDR2 SNEGSKA (reference sequence). CDR3 residues: CSARVAGDTQYF. The CDR3 nucleotides read TGCAGTGCTAGAGTAGCAGGAGATACGCAGTATTTT.

This clonotype was picked up many times. J is TRBJ2-2 and V is TRBV20-1; D is unclear. Germline CDR1 DFQATT, CDR2 SNEGSKA (reference sequence). V was clipped by 6 bases and J by 2 bases, with 10 bases between them. CDR3 size: 13 residues. CDR3 region: CSAVPVNTGELFF. The CDR3 nucleotides read TGCAGTGCCGTCCCCGTCAACACCGGGGAGCTGTTTTTT.

The chain employs TRBV5-1 and TRBJ2-3; TRBD2 agrees at 8 bases. The CDR3 runs 14 residues. Germline trimming cut 6 bases from V and 5 bases from J; bases unmatched to any gene: 8. CDR1 and CDR2 (germline): SGHRS, YFSETQ. The CDR3 DNA is TGCGCCAGCACCTCGGGGGGGCCGAAAGATACGCAGTATTTT. Translated: CASTSGGPKDTQYF.

The chain combines TRBV5-1 with TRBJ2-1; D possibly corresponds to TRBD2 (7 bases). The ends were cut back, 4 bases at V and 4 bases at J, with 12 bases in the middle. CDR3 length equals 14 residues. Germline lookup yields CDR1 SGHRS and CDR2 YFSETQ. The CDR3 sequence: CASSGGAGYNEQFF. The CDR3 nucleotides read TGCGCCAGCAGCGGGGGGGCCGGGTACAATGAGCAGTTCTTC.

On this clonotype: An end of the junction does not agree with germline; a read error may underlie this. The chain has TRBV7-2 and TRBJ2-7; 9 positions agree with TRBD2. This CDR3 contains 15 residues. Germline CDR1 SGHTA, CDR2 FQGNSA. DNA for the CDR3: TGTGCCAGCAGCATAGCGGGAGACGCCCCTTACGAGCAGTACTTC. Translation gives CASSIAGDAPYEQYF.

The chain employs TRBV7-9 and TRBJ1-1; tentatively, D is TRBD1 (5 bases). Germline loops: CDR1 SEHNR, CDR2 FQNEAQ (reference sequence). This CDR3 has 15 residues. Trimming took off 5 bases at V and 1 base at J, with 14 bases between the two ends. The CDR3 loop is CASSPLGAGNTEAFF. The CDR3 DNA reads as TGTGCCAGCAGCCCCCTTGGGGCCGGGAACACTGAAGCTTTCTTT.

This clonotype has only a few counts. The genes are TRBV10-3 and TRBJ1-1; D unclear. This CDR3 is built from 14 residues. Between the trimmed V and J ends, which lost 0 bases and 1 base, there was a span of 6 bases. Germline values: CDR1 ENHRY, CDR2 SYGVKD. The CDR3 nucleotides are TGTGCCATCAGTGAGTCCTCCGGGAACACTGAAGCTTTCTTT. Its translation is CAISESSGNTEAFF.

This clonotype was counted ten times or more. CDR3 amino acids: CASSILGGYEQYF. The CDR3 bases are TGTGCCAGCAGCATCCTCGGAGGCTACGAGCAGTACTTC. The V gene is TRBV3-1, the J gene TRBJ2-7, with D possibly matching TRBD2 (5 bases). Trimming stripped 5 bases from V and 3 bases from J, with 11 bases between. The CDR3 is made up of 13 amino acids. Per the germline V gene, CDR1 is LGHDT and CDR2 is YNNKEL (reference sequence).

This clonotype appeared once. CDR3 DNA sequence: TGTGCCAGCAGCTTAGGGGGGGAATCACCCCTCCACTTT. Its protein is CASSLGGESPLHF. The rearrangement joins TRBV7-9 to TRBJ1-6; D is possibly TRBD1 (5 bases). This CDR3 comprises 13 residues. CDR1 SEHNR and CDR2 FQNEAQ come from the germline V gene (reference sequence). Trimming took off 1 base at V and 10 bases at J, with 8 bases between the two ends.

The chain combines TRBV4-3 with TRBJ2-1; maybe TRBD1 (6 bases). Germline assignment: CDR1 LGHNA and CDR2 YSLEER. This CDR3 has 15 amino acids. V gave up 5 bases and J gave up 6 bases, with 17 bases separating them. The CDR3 sequence: CASSGQPIPSNEQFF. DNA of the CDR3: TGCGCCAGCAGCGGACAGCCCATACCTAGCAATGAGCAGTTCTTC.

The chain has TRBV20-1 and TRBJ2-3, with D possibly being TRBD2 (6 bases). This CDR3 is built from 13 residues. The V end was cut by 3 bases, the J end by 5 bases, with 12 bases between. CDR1 and CDR2 from the germline V gene are DFQATT and SNEGSKA (reference sequence). The CDR3 reads CSASGGVGDTQYF. CDR3 in DNA: TGCAGTGCTAGTGGAGGGGTTGGAGATACGCAGTATTTT.

This clonotype was observed a few times. V gene TRBV29-1 combines with J gene TRBJ2-5; 7 bases line up with TRBD1. The CDR3 loop spans 12 amino acids. The junction had 7 bases not matched to a gene; V was cut back by 7 bases and J by 5 bases. Germline CDR1 and CDR2: SQVTM and ANQGSEA. CDR3 in amino acids: CSASTGTETQYF. CDR3 DNA sequence: TGCAGCGCCTCGACAGGGACGGAGACCCAGTACTTC.

The chain couples TRBV29-1 to TRBJ1-2; the D is unclear. The germline V and J ends were trimmed by 4 bases and 4 bases, with 7 bases remaining between them. Germline V gene lookup returns CDR1 SQVTM and CDR2 ANQGSEA. The CDR3 sequence is 11 residues long. CDR3 protein: CSVVRAYGYTF. In DNA form, the CDR3 reads TGCAGCGTTGTCCGGGCCTATGGCTACACCTTC.

The chain joins TRBV20-1 to TRBJ1-6; TRBD1 aligns across 7 bases. Germline assignment: CDR1 DFQATT and CDR2 SNEGSKA (reference sequence). The CDR3 runs to 14 residues. The junction had 6 bases not matched to a gene; V was cut back by 2 bases and J by 8 bases. The CDR3 loop is CSARSGQNYSPLHF. The CDR3 DNA follows: TGCAGTGCTAGATCGGGACAGAATTATTCACCCCTCCACTTT.